These T cell receptor beta chains were read from a single sample in a study of CD8+ T cells in alopecia areata. Profiled with immunoSEQ multiplex PCR; TCRdb holds only in-frame clones, not every one. Here the sample spans around 99,000 clones, roughly 84% being singletons. The sample here was CD8+ T cells sorted from blood, taken at week 24, from a patient treated with tofacitinib. The receptor set was obtained from a human donor with alopecia areata. CDR3s include the opening cysteine and the closing phenylalanine or tryptophan. A D gene is named only where the DNA matches it firmly. Expanded clones get a size class; other rows say once, few or many, or leave the size out.

J gene: TRBJ1-1
clone size: -
D gene: -
V gene: TRBV5-6
CDR3 protein: CASSDEADTEAFF
CDR3 DNA: TGTGCCAGCAGCGACGAGGCGGACACTGAAGCTTTCTTT

J gene: TRBJ2-7
clone size: -
D gene: -
V gene: TRBV4-2
CDR3 protein: CASSQEWAGLAYEQYF
CDR3 DNA: TGTGCCAGCAGCCAAGAGTGGGCAGGGCTAGCCTACGAGCAGTACTTC

J gene: TRBJ2-1
clone size: -
D gene: -
V gene: TRBV19
CDR3 protein: CASSLILGVGDNEQFF
CDR3 DNA: TGTGCCAGTAGTTTAATCTTGGGGGTAGGCGACAATGAGCAGTTCTTC

J gene: TRBJ2-1
clone size: -
D gene: -
V gene: TRBV13
CDR3 protein: CASSLGSNEQFF
CDR3 DNA: TGTGCCAGCAGCTTAGGTAGCAATGAGCAGTTCTTC

J gene: TRBJ2-2
clone size: -
D gene: -
V gene: TRBV30
CDR3 protein: CAWSLGGVGTGELFF
CDR3 DNA: TGTGCCTGGAGTCTCGGGGGAGTGGGGACCGGGGAGCTGTTTTTT

J gene: TRBJ2-1
clone size: -
D gene: -
V gene: TRBV7-8
CDR3 protein: CASSLPTGSYNEQFF
CDR3 DNA: TGTGCCAGCAGCTTACCCACAGGGTCCTACAATGAGCAGTTCTTC

J gene: TRBJ2-2
clone size: -
D gene: -
V gene: TRBV5-1
CDR3 protein: CASSWTSGTGELFF
CDR3 DNA: TGCGCCAGCAGCTGGACCTCGGGGACCGGGGAGCTGTTTTTT

J gene: TRBJ2-1
clone size: -
D gene: -
V gene: TRBV25-1
CDR3 protein: CASSESVRQSINEQFF
CDR3 DNA: TGTGCCAGCAGTGAATCTGTTAGGCAGTCGATCAATGAGCAGTTCTTC

J gene: TRBJ1-3
clone size: -
D gene: TRBD1
V gene: TRBV5-4
CDR3 protein: CASSLGSGGPGNTIYF
CDR3 DNA: TGTGCCAGCAGCTTGGGATCAGGGGGCCCTGGAAACACCATATATTTT

J gene: TRBJ2-3
clone size: few
D gene: TRBD2
V gene: TRBV7-2
CDR3 protein: CASSWGTSGADTQYF
CDR3 DNA: TGTGCCAGCAGCTGGGGGACTAGCGGGGCCGATACGCAGTATTTT

J gene: TRBJ2-5
clone size: -
D gene: TRBD1
V gene: TRBV7-6
CDR3 protein: CASSLWTGEETQYF
CDR3 DNA: TGTGCCAGCAGCTTATGGACAGGGGAAGAGACCCAGTACTTC

J gene: TRBJ2-1
clone size: once
D gene: TRBD2
V gene: TRBV9
CDR3 protein: CASSVTSGGAYEQFF
CDR3 DNA: TGTGCCAGCAGCGTCACTAGCGGGGGGGCATATGAGCAGTTCTTC

J gene: TRBJ2-7
clone size: -
D gene: -
V gene: TRBV9
CDR3 protein: CASSVATPGIGEQYF
CDR3 DNA: TGTGCCAGCAGCGTGGCGACTCCGGGAATTGGGGAGCAGTACTTC

J gene: TRBJ2-1
clone size: once
D gene: TRBD2
V gene: TRBV29-1
CDR3 protein: CSNSGGNEQFF
CDR3 DNA: TGCAGCAATAGCGGGGGCAATGAGCAGTTCTTC

J gene: TRBJ2-7
clone size: -
D gene: TRBD1
V gene: TRBV4-1
CDR3 protein: CASSQEYQGAYEQYF
CDR3 DNA: TGCGCCAGCAGCCAAGAATATCAGGGGGCCTACGAGCAGTACTTC

J gene: TRBJ2-7
clone size: -
D gene: -
V gene: TRBV7-2
CDR3 protein: CASSIITGLSYEQYF
CDR3 DNA: TGTGCCAGCAGCATAATCACAGGGCTCTCCTACGAGCAGTACTTC

J gene: TRBJ1-3
clone size: -
D gene: TRBD1
V gene: TRBV2
CDR3 protein: CASSGTGDSGNTIYF
CDR3 DNA: TGTGCCAGCAGTGGGACAGGGGACTCTGGAAACACCATATATTTT

J gene: TRBJ2-7
clone size: -
D gene: -
V gene: TRBV4-3
CDR3 protein: CASSQLYGGGDSYEQYF
CDR3 DNA: TGCGCCAGCAGCCAACTTTACGGAGGGGGCGATTCGTACGAGCAGTACTTC

J gene: TRBJ1-3
clone size: once
D gene: -
V gene: TRBV29-1
CDR3 protein: CSVDQGANTIYF
CDR3 DNA: TGCAGCGTGGATCAGGGCGCAAACACCATATATTTT

J gene: TRBJ2-7
clone size: -
D gene: -
V gene: TRBV13
CDR3 protein: CASSQLGEQYF
CDR3 DNA: TGTGCCAGCAGCCAACTGGGCGAGCAGTACTTC

J gene: TRBJ2-1
clone size: -
D gene: TRBD1
V gene: TRBV6-1
CDR3 protein: CASSEARQGAGTEQFF
CDR3 DNA: TGTGCCAGCAGTGAAGCGCGCCAGGGGGCCGGGACTGAGCAGTTCTTC

J gene: TRBJ1-3
clone size: -
D gene: -
V gene: TRBV29-1
CDR3 protein: CSGLGDSGNTIYF
CDR3 DNA: TGCAGCGGCCTGGGGGACTCTGGAAACACCATATATTTT

J gene: TRBJ1-1
clone size: -
D gene: -
V gene: TRBV29-1
CDR3 protein: CSASGTEAFF
CDR3 DNA: TGCAGCGCCTCTGGCACGGAAGCTTTCTTT

J gene: TRBJ1-1
clone size: -
D gene: TRBD1
V gene: TRBV7-9
CDR3 protein: CASSPDRGAFF
CDR3 DNA: TGTGCCAGCAGCCCCGACAGGGGAGCTTTCTTT

J gene: TRBJ1-1
clone size: -
D gene: TRBD1
V gene: TRBV14
CDR3 protein: CASSQDPLVGQGSTEAFF
CDR3 DNA: TGTGCCAGCAGCCAAGATCCGTTAGTAGGACAGGGGAGCACTGAAGCTTTCTTT

J gene: TRBJ1-1
clone size: -
D gene: -
V gene: TRBV23-1
CDR3 protein: CASSQLRGQNTEAFF
CDR3 DNA: TGCGCCAGCAGTCAATTGAGGGGCCAGAACACTGAAGCTTTCTTT

J gene: TRBJ2-1
clone size: -
D gene: -
V gene: TRBV14
CDR3 protein: CASSQGLQPYNEQFF
CDR3 DNA: TGTGCCAGCAGCCAAGGACTTCAACCCTACAATGAGCAGTTCTTC

J gene: TRBJ2-1
clone size: -
D gene: TRBD1
V gene: TRBV5-6
CDR3 protein: CASSPWTGYLHNEQFF
CDR3 DNA: TGTGCCAGCAGCCCTTGGACAGGGTATTTGCACAATGAGCAGTTCTTC

J gene: TRBJ2-7
clone size: -
D gene: -
V gene: TRBV4-1
CDR3 protein: CASSQELASDEQYF
CDR3 DNA: TGCGCCAGCAGCCAAGAGCTAGCTTCGGACGAGCAGTACTTC

J gene: TRBJ1-1
clone size: -
D gene: TRBD1
V gene: TRBV7-3
CDR3 protein: CASSSGTGENTEAFF
CDR3 DNA: TGTGCCAGCAGCTCGGGGACAGGGGAAAACACTGAAGCTTTCTTT

J gene: TRBJ2-5
clone size: -
D gene: TRBD1
V gene: TRBV4-1
CDR3 protein: CASSHAGTGNRGTQYF
CDR3 DNA: TGCGCCAGCAGCCATGCCGGGACAGGGAACAGGGGGACCCAGTACTTC

J gene: TRBJ2-1
clone size: -
D gene: -
V gene: TRBV7-9
CDR3 protein: CASSLGRGTYNEQFF
CDR3 DNA: TGTGCCAGCAGCTTAGGGAGGGGAACCTACAATGAGCAGTTCTTC

J gene: TRBJ1-2
clone size: -
D gene: -
V gene: TRBV19
CDR3 protein: CASSIFGRGYTF
CDR3 DNA: TGTGCCAGTAGTATTTTTGGGAGAGGCTACACCTTC

J gene: TRBJ2-1
clone size: few
D gene: -
V gene: TRBV7-7
CDR3 protein: CASSDSGTDSYNEQFF
CDR3 DNA: TGTGCTAGCAGCGATTCCGGGACTGACTCCTACAATGAGCAGTTCTTC

J gene: TRBJ2-3
clone size: once
D gene: TRBD2
V gene: TRBV19
CDR3 protein: CASSFKAGASGTQYF
CDR3 DNA: TGTGCCAGTAGTTTTAAAGCGGGGGCCTCCGGTACGCAGTATTTT

J gene: TRBJ2-2
clone size: -
D gene: -
V gene: TRBV27
CDR3 protein: CASRSGSNTGELFF
CDR3 DNA: TGTGCCAGCAGAAGCGGTTCGAACACCGGGGAGCTGTTTTTT

J gene: TRBJ2-3
clone size: -
D gene: TRBD2
V gene: TRBV4-1
CDR3 protein: CASSQRVAGAADTQYF
CDR3 DNA: TGCGCCAGCAGCCAACGGGTAGCGGGGGCCGCAGATACGCAGTATTTT

J gene: TRBJ1-4
clone size: -
D gene: TRBD1
V gene: TRBV7-9
CDR3 protein: CASSSWTGELFF
CDR3 DNA: TGTGCCAGCAGCTCATGGACAGGAGAACTGTTTTTT

J gene: TRBJ2-1
clone size: -
D gene: -
V gene: TRBV7-9
CDR3 protein: CASSFDTYNEQFF
CDR3 DNA: TGTGCCAGCAGCTTCGACACGTACAATGAGCAGTTCTTC

J gene: TRBJ1-2
clone size: -
D gene: -
V gene: TRBV27
CDR3 protein: CASSLSKRVAYGYTF
CDR3 DNA: TGTGCCAGCAGTTTATCGAAGAGGGTAGCCTATGGCTACACCTTC

J gene: TRBJ2-3
clone size: -
D gene: -
V gene: TRBV10-3
CDR3 protein: CAISERTASTDTQYF
CDR3 DNA: TGTGCCATCAGTGAAAGGACAGCTAGCACAGATACGCAGTATTTT

J gene: TRBJ1-1
clone size: few
D gene: -
V gene: TRBV27
CDR3 protein: CASSFFRGEAFF
CDR3 DNA: TGTGCCAGCAGTTTCTTTAGGGGTGAAGCTTTCTTT

J gene: TRBJ2-1
clone size: -
D gene: TRBD1
V gene: TRBV7-2
CDR3 protein: CASSPTGTGFPKRVNEQFF
CDR3 DNA: TGTGCCAGCAGCCCCACAGGGACAGGATTCCCCAAAAGGGTAAATGAGCAGTTCTTC

J gene: TRBJ2-7
clone size: -
D gene: -
V gene: TRBV29-1
CDR3 protein: CSVRTDTYEQYF
CDR3 DNA: TGCAGCGTTCGGACAGACACCTACGAGCAGTACTTC

J gene: TRBJ2-3
clone size: -
D gene: TRBD2
V gene: TRBV10-2
CDR3 protein: CASSSPGLATDTQYF
CDR3 DNA: TGCGCCAGCAGTTCGCCGGGACTAGCAACAGATACGCAGTATTTT

J gene: TRBJ2-1
clone size: -
D gene: -
V gene: TRBV29-1
CDR3 protein: CSVDGGLDDEQFF
CDR3 DNA: TGCAGCGTTGATGGCGGTTTGGATGATGAGCAGTTCTTC

J gene: TRBJ2-7
clone size: -
D gene: TRBD2
V gene: TRBV9
CDR3 protein: CASSGTSGYSYEQYF
CDR3 DNA: TGTGCCAGCAGCGGGACTAGCGGGTACTCCTACGAGCAGTACTTC

J gene: TRBJ2-7
clone size: -
D gene: -
V gene: TRBV7-6
CDR3 protein: CASSLDQSFYEQYF
CDR3 DNA: TGTGCCAGCAGCTTAGACCAGAGTTTCTACGAGCAGTACTTC

J gene: TRBJ2-3
clone size: -
D gene: -
V gene: TRBV5-1
CDR3 protein: CASSFGQPTQITQYF
CDR3 DNA: TGCGCCAGCAGCTTCGGACAGCCAACACAGATAACGCAGTATTTT

J gene: TRBJ1-2
clone size: -
D gene: TRBD1
V gene: TRBV27
CDR3 protein: CASKGRGQGYGYTF
CDR3 DNA: TGTGCCAGCAAGGGGAGGGGACAGGGCTATGGCTACACCTTC

J gene: TRBJ2-3
clone size: -
D gene: -
V gene: TRBV7-6
CDR3 protein: CASSWRGSTDTQYF
CDR3 DNA: TGTGCCAGCAGCTGGCGGGGTAGCACAGATACGCAGTATTTT

J gene: TRBJ1-2
clone size: -
D gene: -
V gene: TRBV7-2
CDR3 protein: CASSFGGNGYTF
CDR3 DNA: TGTGCCAGCAGCTTTGGGGGTAATGGCTACACCTTC

J gene: TRBJ1-2
clone size: -
D gene: -
V gene: TRBV13
CDR3 protein: CASSKGFAGYTF
CDR3 DNA: TGTGCCAGCAGCAAAGGGTTTGCCGGCTACACCTTC

J gene: TRBJ2-3
clone size: -
D gene: TRBD1
V gene: TRBV6-5
CDR3 protein: CASSYYGGQGADTQYF
CDR3 DNA: TGTGCCAGCAGTTACTATGGGGGACAGGGCGCAGATACGCAGTATTTT

J gene: TRBJ2-1
clone size: once
D gene: -
V gene: TRBV7-9
CDR3 protein: CASSLLLSYNEQFF
CDR3 DNA: TGTGCCAGCAGCTTACTCCTGTCCTACAATGAGCAGTTCTTC